A selection of T cell receptor beta chains follows, all from one sample in a study of Graves' ophthalmopathy and Graves' hyperthyroidism. TCRdb analysed the multiplex PCR reads with MiXCR anew, one entry per CDR3 protein. Among approximately 480,000 distinct CDR3 sequences listed, around 15% were seen once. Sequenced: blood. Receptors were obtained from a young woman with Graves' ophthalmopathy. CDR3s include the opening cysteine and the closing phenylalanine or tryptophan. D genes are given only for firm matches. Size is omitted from some rows. Given values are once, few, many or a class for expanded clones.

d_gene: -; v_gene: TRBV11-2; abundance: many; len: 15; j_gene: TRBJ2-7; CDR3nt: TGTGCCAGCAGCTCGTCTCCGACTCCCGGGTACGAGCAGTACTTC; CDR3aa: CASSSSPTPGYEQYF
d_gene: TRBD1; v_gene: TRBV12-5; abundance: many; len: 14; j_gene: TRBJ2-7; CDR3nt: TGTGCTAGTGCTGTAGGACAGGGAAGCCTCGAGCAGTACTTC; CDR3aa: CASAVGQGSLEQYF
d_gene: TRBD2; v_gene: TRBV20-1; abundance: many; len: 14; j_gene: TRBJ2-7; CDR3nt: TGCAGTGCTAGCGTACTAGCGGGAGCTCGCGAGCAGTACTTC; CDR3aa: CSASVLAGAREQYF
d_gene: TRBD2; v_gene: TRBV11-3; abundance: few; len: 15; j_gene: TRBJ2-2; CDR3nt: TGTGCCAGCAGCCCGGGACTAGCAGTTTACGGGGAGCTGTTTTTT; CDR3aa: CASSPGLAVYGELFF
d_gene: TRBD1; v_gene: TRBV7-2; abundance: -; len: 14; j_gene: TRBJ1-2; CDR3nt: TGTGCCAGCAGCCCCGGACAGGGAGACTATGGCTACACCTTC; CDR3aa: CASSPGQGDYGYTF
d_gene: -; v_gene: TRBV5-6; abundance: many; len: 14; j_gene: TRBJ1-1; CDR3nt: TGTGCCAGCAGCTCCCGGCGGGGGGAAACTGAAGCTTTCTTT; CDR3aa: CASSSRRGETEAFF
d_gene: -; v_gene: TRBV18; abundance: many; len: 13; j_gene: TRBJ1-2; CDR3nt: TGTGCCAGCTCCCCAGGACACCACTATGGCTACACCTTC; CDR3aa: CASSPGHHYGYTF
d_gene: TRBD1; v_gene: TRBV29-1; abundance: many; len: 12; j_gene: TRBJ1-1; CDR3nt: TGCAGCGCAGCTGGACAGGAAACTGAAGCTTTCTTT; CDR3aa: CSAAGQETEAFF
d_gene: TRBD1; v_gene: TRBV12-3/TRBV12-4; abundance: many; len: 13; j_gene: TRBJ2-7; CDR3nt: TGTGCCAGCAGCCTGACAGGGGGCGTCGAGCAGTACTTC; CDR3aa: CASSLTGGVEQYF
d_gene: TRBD1; v_gene: TRBV27; abundance: many; len: 12; j_gene: TRBJ2-3; CDR3nt: TGTGCCAGCAGTCTGATCAGGGGGCTCCAGTATTTT; CDR3aa: CASSLIRGLQYF
d_gene: TRBD1; v_gene: TRBV27; abundance: many; len: 15; j_gene: TRBJ2-7; CDR3nt: TGTGCCAGCAGTTTATCGGGACAGGGTGGCCACGAGCAGTACTTC; CDR3aa: CASSLSGQGGHEQYF
d_gene: -; v_gene: TRBV4-1; abundance: -; len: 16; j_gene: TRBJ2-7; CDR3nt: TGCGCCAGCAGCCAAGACACGGCCATCCCACCCTACGAGCAGTACTTC; CDR3aa: CASSQDTAIPPYEQYF
d_gene: -; v_gene: TRBV6-2/TRBV6-3; abundance: many; len: 14; j_gene: TRBJ1-5; CDR3nt: TGTGCCAGCAGTAACAGACTGAGCAATCAGCCCCAGCATTTT; CDR3aa: CASSNRLSNQPQHF
d_gene: TRBD2; v_gene: TRBV12-3/TRBV12-4; abundance: many; len: 15; j_gene: TRBJ2-7; CDR3nt: TGTGCCAGCAGTCCGGGGACTAGCGCGCTCTACGAGCAGTACTTC; CDR3aa: CASSPGTSALYEQYF
d_gene: -; v_gene: TRBV28; abundance: many; len: 18; j_gene: TRBJ1-5; CDR3nt: TGTGCCAGCACCCAAGGGGGGTTTGGTGTCCTTAGCAATCAGCCCCAGCATTTT; CDR3aa: CASTQGGFGVLSNQPQHF
d_gene: TRBD1; v_gene: TRBV2; abundance: many; len: 14; j_gene: TRBJ1-6; CDR3nt: TGTGCCAGCAGTGGGACAGGGGCTAATTCACCCCTCCACTTT; CDR3aa: CASSGTGANSPLHF
d_gene: -; v_gene: TRBV19; abundance: -; len: 14; j_gene: TRBJ1-2; CDR3nt: TGTGCCAGTAGTATCGATGGGGGCAGCTATGGCTACACCTTC; CDR3aa: CASSIDGGSYGYTF
d_gene: -; v_gene: TRBV6-2/TRBV6-3; abundance: many; len: 13; j_gene: TRBJ1-1; CDR3nt: TGTGCCAGCACCCTCGGCGGGGGCCCTGAAGCTTTCTTT; CDR3aa: CASTLGGGPEAFF
d_gene: -; v_gene: TRBV3-1; abundance: -; len: 15; j_gene: TRBJ1-2; CDR3nt: TGTGCCAGCAGCCAGGTTGGGCGAAAATTCTATGGCTACACCTTC; CDR3aa: CASSQVGRKFYGYTF
d_gene: -; v_gene: TRBV24-1; abundance: -; len: 15; j_gene: TRBJ2-5; CDR3nt: TGTGCCACCAGTGATTTTAGGGGCTTGGGAGAGACCCAGTACTTC; CDR3aa: CATSDFRGLGETQYF
d_gene: -; v_gene: TRBV20-1; abundance: many; len: 11; j_gene: TRBJ1-6; CDR3nt: TGCAGTGCCGCGCCGGCTTCACCCCTCCACTTT; CDR3aa: CSAAPASPLHF
d_gene: -; v_gene: TRBV30; abundance: -; len: 15; j_gene: TRBJ2-6; CDR3nt: TGTGCCTGGAGTTTAAACGGGGAAGGGGCCAACGTCCTGACTTTC; CDR3aa: CAWSLNGEGANVLTF